This T cell receptor beta chain was captured by sequencing in a study of cytomegalovirus exposure and HLA in healthy donors. At the level of the study: Early released data had about 85 million unique TCRs, all coming from HLA-typed donors.

V was clipped by 7 bases and J by 7 bases; unmatched bases: 11. The germline V gene encodes CDR1 LNHDA and CDR2 SQIVND (reference sequence). This CDR3 region has 15 residues. 13 Jbeta primers and 60 Vbeta primers were used for the PCR. Sequencing used immunoSEQ multiplex PCR; TCRdb keeps in-frame clones, though not all of them. The profile covers roughly 140,000 clones, with about 60% appearing a single time and 7% to 8.5% taken by the ten largest. With regard to this clone: Its antigen is not known.

General study results and limits: A later analysis, which compared TCR beta chains of equal frequency, found the HLA-associated ones more clonally expanded. A few V segments could not be told apart, such as TRBV6-2 and TRBV6-3, and were left out. Productive status was seen about 90% or about 30% of the time for most TCR beta V segments in an earlier analysis.

Sequencing was carried out using PBMCs. The receptor was isolated from a woman in her fifties or sixties in good health and CMV-seropositive. The chain is built from TRBV19 and TRBJ2-7; TRBD2 matches 12 bases. This CDR3 is CASKDSSGRAKEQYF. For the CDR3, the DNA is TGTGCCAGTAAGGACTCTAGCGGGAGGGCGAAAGAGCAGTACTTC.